The present TCR beta chain was sequenced within a study of blood T cell repertoires in COVID-19. Study-level background: Spain, Italy and the United States supplied samples that represented acute and convalescent COVID-19. Nucleic acid was either cDNA or gDNA, and it came from T cells, B-cell-depleted T cells, or PBMCs.

In germline, CDR1 is SGHRS, CDR2 YFSETQ. V lost 3 bases, J lost 10 bases, and 4 bases stayed unmatched. This CDR3 spans 12 amino acids. TCRdb keeps only in-frame clones here, not all; method: immunoSEQ multiplex PCR. There are fewer than 85,000 clones in the sample; roughly 90% occur only once, and 8.5% to 9.5% lies in the top ten. The sequence was obtained from a human donor in a cohort sampled during active COVID-19. The chain recombines TRBV5-1 with TRBJ1-1; 9 bases line up with TRBD1. Sample: peripheral blood. In DNA form, the CDR3 reads TGCGCCAGCAGCTGGGACAGGGCGCCAGCTTTCTTT. Its translation: CASSWDRAPAFF.